The TCR beta chain under discussion was sequenced for a study of T cell changes during pregnancy in multiple sclerosis. Germline V lookup: CDR1 SGHAT, CDR2 FQNNGV. The V and J ends lost 4 bases and 0 bases respectively, with 10 bases between them. The CDR3 length is 16 residues. Generated by immunoSEQ multiplex PCR, the TCRdb table keeps only in-frame clones and is missing some. The sample carries about 41,000 clones, approximately 90% recorded once. The rearrangement uses TRBV11-2 and TRBJ2-6; D is unresolved. The TCR comes from a female donor with multiple sclerosis, enrolled in a pregnancy study. The sequences come from CD8+ T cells from peripheral blood mononuclear cells, collected in the third trimester of pregnancy. The CDR3 nucleotides read TGTGCCAGCAGCTCCCCCAGTGGCTCTGGGGCCAACGTCCTGACTTTC. Amino acid sequence: CASSSPSGSGANVLTF.